These 23 T cell receptor beta chains share one sample of origin, sequenced in a study of blood T cell repertoires in COVID-19. The repertoire was sequenced with immunoSEQ multiplex PCR; TCRdb's copy has only in-frame clones and lacks some. The data hold about 270,000 clones, with about 87% observed a single time. Sample: peripheral blood. Source of these receptors: a man in his fifties or sixties who had recovered from COVID-19.

The chain couples TRBV19 to TRBJ2-7, with D unresolved. The CDR3 is 17 amino acids. Germline CDR1 is LNHDA and CDR2 is SQIVND (reference sequence). Trimming shortened V by 7 bases and J by 4 bases, and 26 bases separated the two germline ends. The CDR3 here is CASKVRRPIQQTYEQYF. The CDR3, as DNA: TGTGCCAGTAAAGTACGCAGGCCCATACAGCAGACATACGAGCAGTACTTC.

The chain is built from TRBV5-4 and TRBJ2-7, with 7 bases fitting TRBD1. The CDR3 is 15 residues long. Germline V CDR1 and CDR2: SGHNT, YYREEE (reference sequence). With 4 bases clipped from V and 0 bases from J, the junction kept 7 bases outside the gene matches. CDR3: CASSEGQISSYEQYF. CDR3 in DNA: TGTGCCAGCAGCGAGGGACAGATCAGCTCCTACGAGCAGTACTTC. Complete variable domain (other parts from reference TRBV5-4 and TRBJ2-7): ETGVTQSPTHLIKTRGQQVTLRCSSQSGHNTVSWYQQALGQGPQFIFQYYREEENGRGNFPPRFSGLQFPNYSSELNVNALELDDSALYLCASSEGQISSYEQYFGPGTRLTVT.

This clone was picked up one time. This chain joins TRBV7-2 and TRBJ1-6; TRBD1 might be the D (5 bases). This CDR3 comprises 15 residues. CDR1 SGHTA and CDR2 FQGNSA come from the germline V gene. The V and J ends lost 5 bases and 6 bases respectively, with 14 bases between them. CDR3 region: CASSQDIISNSPLHF. For the CDR3, the DNA is TGTGCCAGCAGCCAGGACATTATCAGTAATTCACCCCTCCACTTT. Supplemented by reference TRBV7-2 and TRBJ1-6, the full variable domain reads GAGVSQSPSNKVTEKGKDVELRCDPISGHTALYWYRQSLGQGLEFLIYFQGNSAPDKSGLPSDRFSAERTGGSVSTLTIQRTQQEDSAVYLCASSQDIISNSPLHFGNGTRLTVT.

This chain connects TRBV5-8 to TRBJ1-5, with no clear D. Trimming stripped 1 base from V and 4 bases from J, with 12 bases between. Germline CDR1 SGHTS, CDR2 YDEGEE. The CDR3 spans 15 residues. CDR3 amino acids: CASSLQVVRNQPQHF. CDR3 DNA sequence: TGTGCCAGCAGCTTGCAAGTTGTCCGGAATCAGCCCCAGCATTTT.

The V and J genes are TRBV18 and TRBJ2-5; TRBD1 might be the D (7 bases). CDR1 is KGHSH and CDR2 is LQKENI in the germline V gene. Trimming took off 5 bases at V and 9 bases at J, with 16 bases between the two ends. CDR3 length equals 13 residues. The CDR3: CASSGGTVEAQYF. As DNA, the CDR3 is TGTGCCAGCTCAGGGGGGACAGTAGAAGCCCAGTACTTC.

The CDR3 DNA reads as TGTGCCAGCAGCCGGACAGGGGCTAGCTCTGGGGCCAACGTCCTGACTTTC. Protein product: CASSRTGASSGANVLTF. The V gene is TRBV7-6, the J gene TRBJ2-6; 9 bases are shared with TRBD1. Germline V gene lookup returns CDR1 SGHVS and CDR2 FNYEAQ. The CDR3 is made up of 17 amino acids. V dropped 5 bases and J dropped 0; count of bases not matched to a gene: 5.

The J gene is TRBJ2-3, the V gene TRBV23-1, with 8 positions matching TRBD2. TRBV23-1 is treated as an ORF (open reading frame) with a function not yet certain. V was pared by 0 bases and J by 5 bases, with 13 bases of the junction left unmatched. The CDR3 extends over 18 amino acids. This chain's CDR3 is CASSQSKPIGGDLDTQYF. The CDR3 region has the DNA TGCGCCAGCAGTCAATCCAAACCCATCGGGGGGGACCTAGATACGCAGTATTTT.

The V call is TRBV18, the J call TRBJ2-1; TRBD1 agrees at 7 bases. The CDR3 sequence is 15 residues long. The germline V gene has CDR1 KGHSH and CDR2 LQKENI. V lost 2 bases to trimming and J lost 4 bases; unmatched junction nucleotides: 5. CDR3 sequence (DNA): TGTGCCAGCTCACCAAGGACAGGATATTACAATGAGCAGTTCTTC. This gives the protein CASSPRTGYYNEQFF. Complete variable domain (other parts from reference TRBV18 and TRBJ2-1): NAGVMQNPRHLVRRRGQEARLRCSPMKGHSHVYWYRQLPEEGLKFMVYLQKENIIDESGMPKERFSAEFPKEGPSILRIQQVVRGDSAAYFCASSPRTGYYNEQFFGPGTRLTVL.

The chain recombines TRBV12-3 or TRBV12-4 with TRBJ2-7; D is ambiguous. The CDR3 has 11 residues. V lost 5 bases and J lost 7, with 9 bases in between. CDR3 coding DNA: TGTGCCAGCAGTGCGGCGGAGGAGCAGTACTTC. Protein product: CASSAAEEQYF.

This chain uses TRBV11-3 with TRBJ2-7, with 7 bases matching TRBD2. The ends lost 2 bases at V and 3 bases at J; junction bases unmatched: 4. Germline V gene data show CDR1 as SGHNT and CDR2 as YENEEA. This CDR3 has 14 amino acids. The chain's CDR3 is CASSLMSGNYEQYF. In DNA, the CDR3 is TGTGCCAGCAGCTTAATGAGCGGGAACTACGAGCAGTACTTC.

CDR3 in DNA: TGTGCCAGCAGCCCCAGGCTAGCCAAAAACATTCAGTACTTC. It encodes CASSPRLAKNIQYF. The gene calls are TRBV2 and TRBJ2-4; D unclear. Germline CDR1 and CDR2: SNHLY and FYNNEI. Trimming removed 6 bases from V and 0 bases from J, with 9 bases in between. The CDR3 totals 14 residues.

CDR3 region: CASSATGSWTEAFF. CDR3 DNA: TGTGCCAGTAGTGCCACAGGGTCTTGGACTGAAGCTTTCTTT. The chain employs TRBV19 and TRBJ1-1; D possibly corresponds to TRBD1 (6 bases). This CDR3 has 14 residues. The V end was cut by 5 bases, the J end by 5 bases, with 15 bases between. CDR1 is LNHDA and CDR2 is SQIVND in the germline V gene (reference sequence).

The genes are TRBV3-1 (or the pseudogene TRBV3-2) and TRBJ1-5, with TRBD1 identical over 8 bases. The length of the CDR3 is 14 residues. J gave up 4 bases and V 3 bases, and 2 bases lay outside the gene matches. CDR1 and CDR2 from the germline V gene are LGHDT and YNNKEL (reference sequence). CDR3 amino acids: CASSHRTGNQPQHF. CDR3 sequence (DNA): TGTGCCAGCAGCCACCGGACAGGGAATCAGCCCCAGCATTTT.

This clone was counted between two and nine times. V usage is TRBV5-4 and J usage is TRBJ2-3; 8 bases fit TRBD1. CDR1 and CDR2 (germline): SGHNT, YYREEE (reference sequence). This CDR3 is built from 13 residues. Losses at the gene ends were 9 bases for V and 1 base for J; bases not matched to a gene: 4. The CDR3 coding sequence is TGTGCCACCCTGACAGGGGGCACAGATACGCAGTATTTT. This encodes CATLTGGTDTQYF.

The chain recombines TRBV6-1 with TRBJ2-1, with D maybe TRBD2 (6 bases). Germline values: CDR1 MNHNS, CDR2 SASEGT. There are 15 residues in the CDR3. Trimming removed 3 bases at V and 4 bases at J, with 13 bases between. The CDR3 coding sequence is TGTGCCAGCAGTGAGGGGACGGGACTTTACAATGAGCAGTTCTTC. This encodes CASSEGTGLYNEQFF.

V and J are TRBV6-5 and TRBJ2-5, with unresolved D. The CDR3 covers 14 residues. The germline V and J ends were trimmed by 0 bases and 2 bases, with 7 bases remaining between them. The germline CDR1 and CDR2 sequences are MNHEY and SVGAGI. CDR3 residues: CASSYSSGQETQYF. Here the CDR3 DNA reads TGTGCCAGCAGTTACTCGTCAGGACAAGAGACCCAGTACTTC.

The rearrangement links TRBV6-1 to TRBJ1-2; possibly TRBD1 for D (5 bases). CDR3 length: 14 residues. Germline V gives CDR1 MNHNS, CDR2 SASEGT. Trimming removed 3 bases at V and 8 bases at J, with 16 bases between. CDR3 protein: CASSEGGPLYGYTF. DNA of the CDR3: TGTGCCAGCAGTGAGGGGGGACCGCTATACGGCTACACCTTC.

The chain couples TRBV30 to TRBJ2-7; the D gene is possibly TRBD1 (6 bases). V lost 4 bases and J 3 bases, leaving 13 bases between the germline ends. The germline gives CDR1 GTSNPN, CDR2 SVGIG (reference sequence). There are 13 residues in the CDR3. In DNA, the CDR3 is TGTGCCTGGACATACCACAGGGACTACGAGCAGTACTTC. Protein sequence: CAWTYHRDYEQYF.

Here the CDR3 DNA reads TGCGCCAGCAGCCAACAACAGGGGGGGGGCAATCAGCCCCAGCATTTT. It is translated as CASSQQQGGGNQPQHF. This chain links TRBV4-1 with TRBJ1-5; 8 nucleotides line up with TRBD1. CDR3 length: 16 residues. The V segment lost 2 bases and the J segment 2 bases; nucleotides outside the gene matches: 5. Germline V CDR1 and CDR2: MGHRA, YSYEKL.

This chain links TRBV18 with TRBJ2-2; D is ambiguous. The germline V gene encodes CDR1 KGHSH and CDR2 LQKENI. The CDR3 is 12 amino acids. V was shortened by 6 bases and J by 3 bases, with 5 bases between the two germline ends. CDR3 sequence: CASSHYTGELFF. The CDR3 DNA is TGTGCCAGCTCCCATTACACCGGGGAGCTGTTTTTT.

The V call is TRBV19, the J call TRBJ2-3, with 8 positions matching TRBD1. This CDR3 has 16 amino acids. Looked up from germline, CDR1 is LNHDA and CDR2 is SQIVND (reference sequence). Trimming removed 3 bases from V and 4 bases from J; junction bases left unmatched: 9. The CDR3, as DNA: TGTGCCAGTAGTATTGGACAGGGATGGCAAGCAGATACGCAGTATTTT. Amino acid sequence: CASSIGQGWQADTQYF.

The chain links TRBV6-2 or TRBV6-3 to TRBJ2-4; possible D gene TRBD1, 5 bases. Deletions cut 8 bases from V and 14 bases from J, with 16 bases between. CDR3 length: 11 residues. The germline gives CDR1 MNHEY, CDR2 SVGEGT. The CDR3 DNA reads as TGTGCCAGCGGCCAAGGACATCGGAAGTACTTC. Encoded protein: CASGQGHRKYF.

This rearrangement joins TRBV29-1 to TRBJ1-1, with D possibly being TRBD1 (5 bases). From germline, CDR1 is SQVTM and CDR2 ANQGSEA. V was cut by 6 bases and J by 1 base, with 9 bases left in between. The CDR3 is 12 residues long. The CDR3 nucleotides are TGCAGCGTGGACATGAGGAACACTGAAGCTTTCTTT. Encoded protein: CSVDMRNTEAFF.